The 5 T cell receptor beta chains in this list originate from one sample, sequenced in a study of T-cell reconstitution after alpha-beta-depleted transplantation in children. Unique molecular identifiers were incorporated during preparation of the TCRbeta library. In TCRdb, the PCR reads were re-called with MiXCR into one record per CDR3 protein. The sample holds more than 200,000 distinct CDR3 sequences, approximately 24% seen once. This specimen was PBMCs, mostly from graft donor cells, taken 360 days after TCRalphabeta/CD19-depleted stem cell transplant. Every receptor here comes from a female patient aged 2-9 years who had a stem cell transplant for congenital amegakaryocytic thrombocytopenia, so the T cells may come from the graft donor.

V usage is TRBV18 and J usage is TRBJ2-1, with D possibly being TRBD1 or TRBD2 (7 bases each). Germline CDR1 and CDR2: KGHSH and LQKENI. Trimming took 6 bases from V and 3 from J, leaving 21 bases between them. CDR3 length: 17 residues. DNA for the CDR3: TGTGCCAGCTCCCGTGCTCAGGGGGAGGGCCACTACAATGAGCAGTTCTTC. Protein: CASSRAQGEGHYNEQFF.

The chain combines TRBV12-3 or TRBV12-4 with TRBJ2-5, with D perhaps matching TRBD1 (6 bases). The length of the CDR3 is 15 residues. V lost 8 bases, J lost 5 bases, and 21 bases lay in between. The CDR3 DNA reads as TGTGCCAGCTCCACTCTCTTGGGGGCAAGGGAGACCCAGTACTTC. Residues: CASSTLLGARETQYF.

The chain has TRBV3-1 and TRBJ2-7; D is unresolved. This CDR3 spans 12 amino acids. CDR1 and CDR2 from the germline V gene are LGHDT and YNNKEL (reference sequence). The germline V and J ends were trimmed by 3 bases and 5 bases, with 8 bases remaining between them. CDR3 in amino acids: CASSQRSNEQYF. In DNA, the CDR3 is TGTGCCAGCAGCCAGAGGTCTAACGAGCAGTACTTC.

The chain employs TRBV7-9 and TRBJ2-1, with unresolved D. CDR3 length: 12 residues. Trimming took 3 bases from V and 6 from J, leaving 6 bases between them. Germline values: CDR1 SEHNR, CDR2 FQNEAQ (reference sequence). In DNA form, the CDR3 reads TGTGCCAGCAGCTTTGCCTTCAATGAGCAGTTCTTC. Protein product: CASSFAFNEQFF.

The CDR3 reads CASSLVLAANTGELFF. DNA for the CDR3: TGTGCCAGCAGCTTAGTTCTGGCTGCGAACACCGGGGAGCTGTTTTTT. This chain uses TRBV7-8 with TRBJ2-2; no clear D gene. CDR3 length equals 16 residues. Germline V gene lookup returns CDR1 SGHVS and CDR2 FQNEAQ. V was pared by 1 base and J by 0 bases, with 9 bases between. The variable domain in full, completed from reference TRBV7-8 and TRBJ2-2, reads GAGVSQSPRYKVAKRGQDVALRCDPISGHVSLFWYQQALGQGPEFLTYFQNEAQLDKSGLPSDRFFAERPEGSVSTLKIQRTQQEDSAVYLCASSLVLAANTGELFFGEGSRLTVL.